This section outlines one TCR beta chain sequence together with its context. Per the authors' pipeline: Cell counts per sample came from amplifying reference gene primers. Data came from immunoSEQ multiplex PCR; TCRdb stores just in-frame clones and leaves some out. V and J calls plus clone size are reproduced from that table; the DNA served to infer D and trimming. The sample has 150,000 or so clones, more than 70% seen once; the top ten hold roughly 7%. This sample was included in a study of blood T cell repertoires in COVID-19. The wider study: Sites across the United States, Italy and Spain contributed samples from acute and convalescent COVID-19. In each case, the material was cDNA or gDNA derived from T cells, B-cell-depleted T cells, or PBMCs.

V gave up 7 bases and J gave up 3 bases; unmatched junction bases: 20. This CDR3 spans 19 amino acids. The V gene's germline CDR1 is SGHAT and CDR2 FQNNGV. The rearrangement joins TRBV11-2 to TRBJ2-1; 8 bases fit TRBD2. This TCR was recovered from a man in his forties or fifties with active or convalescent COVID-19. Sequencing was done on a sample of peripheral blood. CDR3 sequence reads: CASIRSHPRAGVNYNEQFF. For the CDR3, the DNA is TGTGCCAGCATCCGGTCCCACCCCCGAGCGGGAGTAAACTACAATGAGCAGTTCTTC.